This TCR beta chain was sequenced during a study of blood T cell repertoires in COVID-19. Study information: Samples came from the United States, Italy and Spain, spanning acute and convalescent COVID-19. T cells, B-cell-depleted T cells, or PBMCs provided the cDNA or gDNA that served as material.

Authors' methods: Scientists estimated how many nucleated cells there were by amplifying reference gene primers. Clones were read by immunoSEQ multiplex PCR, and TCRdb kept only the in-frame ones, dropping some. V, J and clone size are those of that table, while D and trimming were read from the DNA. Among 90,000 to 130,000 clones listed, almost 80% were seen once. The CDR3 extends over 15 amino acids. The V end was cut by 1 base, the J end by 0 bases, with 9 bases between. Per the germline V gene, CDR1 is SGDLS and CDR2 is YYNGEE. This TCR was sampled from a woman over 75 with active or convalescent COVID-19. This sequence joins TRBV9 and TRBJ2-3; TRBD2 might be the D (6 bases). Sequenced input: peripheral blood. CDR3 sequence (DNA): TGTGCCAGCAGCGTATTAGCGGTGAGCACAGATACGCAGTATTTT. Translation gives CASSVLAVSTDTQYF.